This TCR beta chain derives from a study of CD8+ T cells in alopecia areata. This CDR3 has 13 amino acids. Per the germline V gene, CDR1 is MDHEN and CDR2 is SYDVKM. V lost 3 bases and J 3 bases, leaving 8 bases between the germline ends. RNA extraction and reverse transcription yielded cDNA as sequencing template. The table came from immunoSEQ multiplex PCR; TCRdb's copy has only in-frame clones and leaves some out. The profile shows about 100,000 clones, roughly 47% of them singletons. This clone was counted a few times. Treatment indicated: oral pan-JAK inhibitor, 5-10 mg twice daily. The clonotype was recovered from a human donor with alopecia areata. Sequences were derived from CD8+ T cells sorted from blood, sampled at week 24, from a patient treated with tofacitinib. The V call is TRBV28, the J call TRBJ2-5; possibly TRBD1 for D (6 bases). This chain's CDR3 is CASSFTGKETQYF. CDR3 in DNA: TGTGCCAGCAGTTTCACAGGGAAAGAGACCCAGTACTTC.